This TCR beta chain was documented in a study of blood T cell repertoires in COVID-19 (dated by TCRdb to the early 2020s). The study in broad terms: Samples covering the acute and convalescent phases of COVID-19 were provided by collaborators in the United States, Italy and Spain. The prospective study material was composed of cDNA or gDNA derived from T cells, B-cell-depleted T cells, or PBMCs. The sample metadata nearly always contained a de-identified subject ID, COVID-19 status, age in years and sex. HLA class I and class II types, where available, came from metadata supplied by the sample provider rather than from assay-based typing. The dataset comprised deeply sampled blood TCRbeta repertoires from subjects exposed to, actively infected with, or recovered from COVID-19. The repertoires were made available in a free public database intended to serve as a resource for research on the immune response to SARS-CoV-2. The samples were drawn from the first 160 participants of the ongoing ImmuneRACE study and from 1,254 subjects provided by 6 global collaborators. General study outcomes and caveats: Clinical and demographic metadata were provided uncurated, with the amount varying by source and participant.

For this clone: Its specific antigen is unknown. The input lacks base qualities; no much larger clone sits a single base away.

Each collaborating institution followed its own protocols to collect whole blood in K2EDTA tubes. For TCRbeta analysis, collaborators shipped samples in one of three forms: frozen whole blood, isolated PBMCs, or DNA extracted from either of those sample types. TCRbeta CDR3 regions were amplified from genomic DNA using the immunoSEQ Assay, a bias-controlled multiplex PCR. Turning to the authors' computational methods: Nucleated cell counts per sample were estimated from amplification of reference gene primers within the assay. To quantify the absolute abundance of each unique TCRbeta CDR3 rearrangement, sequence reads were collapsed and filtered. Productive Simpson clonality was computed per sample as the square root of Simpson's diversity index over productive rearrangements. TCRdb provides this immuneACCESS table in a form limited to in-frame rearrangements. Some clones are lacking; in checked studies, under half of them reflect an unresolved V gene, and why the rest are absent is not known. The V and J calls and clone size were taken over from that table, and D and trimming were inferred from the DNA. The sample data list a few hundred thousand clones, and 85% of these were observed just once. Of the sample, 4.1% is held by the ten largest clones.

There are 13 amino acids in the CDR3, from cysteine to phenylalanine inclusive. Just the 39-base CDR3 DNA is kept, in frame starting at base 1. CDR1 and CDR2 were assigned from the germline V gene as SGHDT and YYEEEE. The germline V end is reduced by 2 bases and the J end by 4 bases; junction bases left unmatched: 2. The specimen was peripheral blood. The rearranged chain carries TRBV5-6 and TRBJ1-2; TRBD1 fits 7 bases in the junction. The origin of this receptor is a woman between 50 and 59 years old with active or convalescent COVID-19. The CDR3 corresponds to CASSFQGGYGYTF. The sequenced DNA is TGTGCCAGCAGCTTCCAGGGGGGCTATGGCTACACCTTC.